This TCR beta chain emerged from a study of T-cell reconstitution after alpha-beta-depleted transplantation in children. This clonotype was counted between two and nine times. Its antigen is as yet unknown. CDR3 length equals 14 residues. V was pared by 6 bases and J by 5 bases, with 17 bases between. The germline CDR1 and CDR2 sequences are SQVTM and ANQGSEA. Study-wide points: T-cell numbers and diversity, one year after transplant, stemmed largely from T cells that were newly produced.

It was with unique molecular identifiers that the TCRbeta library was prepared. TCRdb fed the PCR reads into MiXCR, producing one record per CDR3 protein. The sample comprises fewer than 550,000 distinct CDR3 sequences, about 10% of which are singletons, and roughly 15% rests with the top ten. The sample consisted of PBMCs, mostly from graft donor cells, taken 180 days after TCRalphabeta/CD19-depleted stem cell transplant. V and J are TRBV29-1 and TRBJ2-1; no definite D call. This receptor was identified in a female patient aged 2 to 10 who had a stem cell transplant for aplastic anemia, so the T cells may come from the graft donor. CDR3 bases: TGCAGCGTCGGGTGGCCAGTATTCCACAATGAGCAGTTCTTC. It codes for CSVGWPVFHNEQFF.